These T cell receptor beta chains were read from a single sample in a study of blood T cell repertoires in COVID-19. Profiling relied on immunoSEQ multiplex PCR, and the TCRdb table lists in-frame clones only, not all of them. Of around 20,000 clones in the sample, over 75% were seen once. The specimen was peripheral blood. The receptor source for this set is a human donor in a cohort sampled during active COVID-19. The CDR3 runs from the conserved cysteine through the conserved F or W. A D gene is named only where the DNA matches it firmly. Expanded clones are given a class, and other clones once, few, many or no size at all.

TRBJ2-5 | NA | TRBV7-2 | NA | CASSFPGWLETQYF | TGTGCCAGCAGCTTTCCAGGGTGGTTGGAGACCCAGTACTTC
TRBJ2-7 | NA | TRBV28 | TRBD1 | CASRGQGSYEQYF | TGTGCCAGCAGGGGACAGGGGTCCTACGAGCAGTACTTC
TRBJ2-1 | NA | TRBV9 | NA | CASSVDADGTSSRFF | TGTGCCAGCAGCGTAGACGCGGATGGCACGTCTTCCCGGTTCTTC
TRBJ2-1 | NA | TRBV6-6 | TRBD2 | CASMAGGGLYNEQFF | TGTGCCAGTATGGCGGGGGGGGGTTTATACAATGAGCAGTTCTTC
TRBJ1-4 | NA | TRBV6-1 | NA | CASSELAGQGLEKLFF | TGTGCCAGCAGTGAACTGGCGGGGCAGGGACTTGAAAAACTGTTTTTT
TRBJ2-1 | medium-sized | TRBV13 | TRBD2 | CASSLGRREKNNEQFF | TGTGCCAGCAGCTTAGGCCGGCGGGAGAAGAACAATGAGCAGTTCTTC
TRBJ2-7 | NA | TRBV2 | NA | CATAEGDEQYF | TGTGCCACCGCCGAAGGGGACGAGCAGTACTTC
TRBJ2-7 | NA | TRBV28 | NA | CAVSGISYEQYF | TGTGCCGTTTCAGGTATCTCCTACGAGCAGTACTTC
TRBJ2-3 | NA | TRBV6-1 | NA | CASSEDSHPDTQYF | TGTGCCAGCAGTGAAGACAGCCACCCAGATACGCAGTATTTT
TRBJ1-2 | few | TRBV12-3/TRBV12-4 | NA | CASSAEGYGYTF | TGTGCCAGCAGTGCGGAGGGGTATGGCTACACCTTC
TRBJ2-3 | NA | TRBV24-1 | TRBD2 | CATSDLGTSGSTDTQYF | TGTGCCACCAGTGATTTAGGGACTAGCGGGAGCACAGATACGCAGTATTTT
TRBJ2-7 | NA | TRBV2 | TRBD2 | CASSRPGTSSDEQYF | TGTGCCAGCAGCCGCCCAGGGACTAGTAGCGACGAGCAGTACTTC
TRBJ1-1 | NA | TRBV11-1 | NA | CASSPQEGSTEAFF | TGTGCCAGCAGTCCCCAGGAGGGCTCCACTGAAGCTTTCTTT
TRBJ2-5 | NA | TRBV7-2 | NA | CASSLGGRETQYF | TGTGCCAGCAGCTTAGGGGGCAGGGAGACCCAGTACTTC
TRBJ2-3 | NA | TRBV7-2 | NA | CASSLEVTDTQYF | TGTGCCAGCAGCCTCGAGGTCACAGATACGCAGTATTTT
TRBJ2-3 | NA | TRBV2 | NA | CASSVGGGVDTQYF | TGTGCCAGCAGTGTGGGGGGTGGAGTAGATACGCAGTATTTT
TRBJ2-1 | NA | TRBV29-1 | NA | CSVESRVGIGEQFF | TGCAGCGTTGAGAGCAGGGTTGGCATCGGTGAGCAGTTCTTC
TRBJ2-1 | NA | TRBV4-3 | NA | CASSQVFSPGNEQFF | TGCGCCAGCAGCCAAGTATTTTCCCCAGGGAATGAGCAGTTCTTC
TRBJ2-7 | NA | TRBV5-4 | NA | CASSVTSDWNEQYF | TGTGCCAGCAGCGTCACTAGTGATTGGAACGAGCAGTACTTC
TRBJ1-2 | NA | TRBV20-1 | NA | CSQTYGYTF | TGCAGCCAGACTTATGGCTACACCTTC
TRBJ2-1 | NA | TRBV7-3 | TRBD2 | CASSPIAGFYNEQFF | TGTGCCAGCAGCCCGATAGCGGGGTTCTACAATGAGCAGTTCTTC
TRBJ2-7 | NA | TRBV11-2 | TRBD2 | CASSLGVVAGVSYEQYF | TGTGCCAGCAGCTTAGGAGTGGTAGCGGGGGTCTCCTACGAGCAGTACTTC
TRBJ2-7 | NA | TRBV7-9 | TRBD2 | CASSLSSAGVVHEQYF | TGTGCCAGCAGCTTATCGTCAGCGGGAGTGGTCCACGAGCAGTACTTC
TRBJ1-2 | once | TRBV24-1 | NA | CATGQGHGYTF | TGTGCCACCGGCCAGGGTCATGGCTACACCTTC
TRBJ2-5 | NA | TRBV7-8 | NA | CASSMRTLGGQETQYF | TGTGCCAGCAGCATGAGGACATTAGGGGGTCAAGAGACCCAGTACTTC
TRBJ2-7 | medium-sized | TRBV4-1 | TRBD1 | CASSQLSGQVYEQYF | TGCGCCAGCAGCCAGTTGTCCGGACAGGTTTACGAGCAGTACTTC
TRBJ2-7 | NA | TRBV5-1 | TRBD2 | CASSSGTSGRIYEQYF | TGCGCCAGCAGCTCCGGGACTAGCGGTCGGATATACGAGCAGTACTTC
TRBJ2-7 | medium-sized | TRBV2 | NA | CASRLGQDYSYEQYF | TGTGCCAGCAGGCTCGGACAGGACTACTCCTACGAGCAGTACTTC
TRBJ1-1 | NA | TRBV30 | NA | CAWRGFLGGTEAFF | TGTGCCTGGAGGGGATTTTTAGGGGGCACTGAAGCTTTCTTT
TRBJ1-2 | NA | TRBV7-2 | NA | CASSLGGESSYTF | TGTGCCAGCAGCTTAGGGGGCGAGAGTAGCTACACCTTC
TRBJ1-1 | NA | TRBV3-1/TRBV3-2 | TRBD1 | CASSRQGANTEAFF | TGTGCCAGCAGCCGACAGGGAGCGAACACTGAAGCTTTCTTT
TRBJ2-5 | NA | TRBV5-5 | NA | CASSLDWETQYF | TGTGCCAGCAGCTTGGACTGGGAGACCCAGTACTTC
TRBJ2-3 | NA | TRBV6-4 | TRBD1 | CASSLGQGARDTQYF | TGTGCCAGCAGTTTGGGACAGGGGGCCAGAGATACGCAGTATTTT
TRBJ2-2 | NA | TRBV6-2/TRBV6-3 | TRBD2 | CASSYSLAGTTGELFF | TGTGCCAGCAGTTACTCTCTAGCGGGGACCACCGGGGAGCTGTTTTTT
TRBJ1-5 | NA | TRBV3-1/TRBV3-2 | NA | CASSHRRVAQPQHF | TGTGCCAGCAGCCATCGCAGGGTTGCGCAGCCCCAGCATTTT
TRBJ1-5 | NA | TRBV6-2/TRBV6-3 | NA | CASSLLRGNQPQHF | TGTGCCAGCAGTTTACTACGGGGGAACCAGCCCCAGCATTTT
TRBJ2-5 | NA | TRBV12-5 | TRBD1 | CASGLVLTGNQETQYF | TGTGCTAGTGGTTTGGTACTGACAGGGAATCAAGAGACCCAGTACTTC
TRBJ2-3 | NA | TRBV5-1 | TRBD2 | CASSLLTSGRLDTQYF | TGCGCCAGCAGCTTACTGACTAGCGGGAGATTAGATACGCAGTATTTT
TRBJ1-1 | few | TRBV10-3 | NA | CAISDKTNRHTEAFF | TGTGCCATCAGTGATAAGACGAACAGGCACACTGAAGCTTTCTTT
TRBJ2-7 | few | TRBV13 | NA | CASSSGSGSGSYEQYF | TGTGCCAGCAGCTCGGGAAGCGGAAGCGGCTCCTACGAGCAGTACTTC
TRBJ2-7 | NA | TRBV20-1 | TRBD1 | CSASKGTEPYEQYF | TGCAGTGCTAGTAAAGGGACAGAACCCTACGAGCAGTACTTC
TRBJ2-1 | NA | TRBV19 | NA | CASSRERYSSYNEQFF | TGTGCCAGTAGTAGAGAGCGGTATAGCTCCTACAATGAGCAGTTCTTC
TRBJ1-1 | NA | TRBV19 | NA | CASRVDQGRNTEAFF | TGTGCCAGTAGGGTTGATCAGGGCCGGAACACTGAAGCTTTCTTT
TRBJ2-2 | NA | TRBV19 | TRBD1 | CASSVRTGVGTGELFF | TGTGCCAGTAGTGTACGGACAGGGGTTGGTACCGGGGAGCTGTTTTTT
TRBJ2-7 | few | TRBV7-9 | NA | CASSSSSYEQYF | TGTGCCAGCAGCTCCAGCTCCTACGAGCAGTACTTC
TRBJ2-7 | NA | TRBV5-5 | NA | CASSLYADEQYF | TGTGCCAGCAGCTTGTACGCGGACGAGCAGTACTTC